This T cell receptor beta chain is drawn from a study of blood T cell repertoires in COVID-19. On the study more broadly: COVID-19 samples collected from the United States, Italy and Spain covered acute and convalescent phases.

Profiling relied on immunoSEQ multiplex PCR, and the TCRdb table lists in-frame clones only, not all of them. Seen here are about 210,000 clones, around 88% observed once, and the top ten hold 2.9%. Germline-derived CDR1 and CDR2 are SGHRS and YFSETQ. This CDR3 contains 18 residues. V was cut by 3 bases and J by 0 bases, with 18 bases left in between. The rearrangement joins TRBV5-1 to TRBJ2-2, with D tentatively TRBD2 (6 bases). The specimen sequenced was peripheral blood. The receptor's source is a man aged 45-65 years with active or convalescent COVID-19. The CDR3 coding sequence is TGCGCCAGCAGCTGGGCCGGGACTGGCGCGTCGAACACCGGGGAGCTGTTTTTT. Protein sequence: CASSWAGTGASNTGELFF.